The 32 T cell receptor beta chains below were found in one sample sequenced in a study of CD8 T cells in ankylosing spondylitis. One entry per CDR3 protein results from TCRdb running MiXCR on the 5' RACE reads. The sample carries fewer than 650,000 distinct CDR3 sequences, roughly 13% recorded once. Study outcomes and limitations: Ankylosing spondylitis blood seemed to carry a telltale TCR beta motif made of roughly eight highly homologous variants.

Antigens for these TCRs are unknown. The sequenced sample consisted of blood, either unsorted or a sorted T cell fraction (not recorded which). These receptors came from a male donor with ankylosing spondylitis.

The DNA for the CDR3 is TGCGCCAGCAGCCTATCGGGGTCTCCGGGCCTGGGAACAGATACGCAGTATTTT. Translated: CASSLSGSPGLGTDTQYF. The chain is built from TRBV4-1 and TRBJ2-3, with TRBD2 as a possible D gene (5 bases). Germline V gene lookup returns CDR1 MGHRA and CDR2 YSYEKL. The V gene lost 4 bases and the J gene lost 3 bases, with 23 bases spanning the gap. The length of the CDR3 is 18 residues.

CDR3 loop: CASSLDRDRVRGNQPQHF. The CDR3 DNA reads TGTGCCAGCAGCTTGGACCGGGACAGGGTACGAGGCAATCAGCCCCAGCATTTT. This chain links TRBV5-5 with TRBJ1-5; TRBD1 matches 9 bases. CDR1 is SGHKS, CDR2 YYEKEE, per germline (reference sequence). The CDR3 is 18 amino acids. The V gene end was trimmed by 0 bases and the J gene end by 2 bases; junction bases not matched to a gene: 9.

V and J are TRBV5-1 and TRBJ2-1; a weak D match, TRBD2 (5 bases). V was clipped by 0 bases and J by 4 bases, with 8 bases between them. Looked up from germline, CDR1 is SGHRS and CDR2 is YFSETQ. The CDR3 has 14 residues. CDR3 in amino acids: CASSLDGEYNEQFF. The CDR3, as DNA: TGCGCCAGCAGCTTGGACGGGGAGTACAATGAGCAGTTCTTC.

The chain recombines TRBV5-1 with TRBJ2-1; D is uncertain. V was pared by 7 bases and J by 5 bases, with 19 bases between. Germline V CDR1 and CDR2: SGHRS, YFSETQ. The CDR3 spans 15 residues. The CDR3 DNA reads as TGCGCCAGCTCTGTGGGGTTGAACGTTAACAATGAGCAGTTCTTC. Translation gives CASSVGLNVNNEQFF.

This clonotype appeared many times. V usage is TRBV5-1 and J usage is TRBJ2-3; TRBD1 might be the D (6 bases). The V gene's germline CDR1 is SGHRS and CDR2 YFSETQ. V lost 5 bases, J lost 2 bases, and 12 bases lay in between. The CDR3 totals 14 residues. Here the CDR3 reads CASSTGTNTDTQYF. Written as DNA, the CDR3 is TGCGCCAGCAGTACCGGGACAAACACAGATACGCAGTATTTT.

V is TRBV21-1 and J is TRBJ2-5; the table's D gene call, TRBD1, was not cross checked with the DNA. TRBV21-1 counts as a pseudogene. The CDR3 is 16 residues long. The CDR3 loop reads CAAAKIGEGAEETQYF. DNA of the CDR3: TGTGCAGCAGCAAAGATCGGTGAGGGGGCGGAGGAGACCCAGTACTTC.

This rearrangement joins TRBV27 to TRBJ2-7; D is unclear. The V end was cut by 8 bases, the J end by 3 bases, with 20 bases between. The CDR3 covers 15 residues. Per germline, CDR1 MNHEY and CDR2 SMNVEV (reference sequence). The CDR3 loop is CASGPGPPGFYEQYV. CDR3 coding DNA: TGTGCCAGCGGTCCGGGCCCTCCAGGATTCTACGAGCAGTACGTC.

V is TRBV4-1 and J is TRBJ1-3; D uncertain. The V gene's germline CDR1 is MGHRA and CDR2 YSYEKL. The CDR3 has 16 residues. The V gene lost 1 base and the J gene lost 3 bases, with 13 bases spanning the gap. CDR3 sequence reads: CASSQAGRRIGNTIYF. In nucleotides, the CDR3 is TGCGCCAGCAGCCAAGCGGGCAGGCGAATTGGAAACACCATATATTTT.

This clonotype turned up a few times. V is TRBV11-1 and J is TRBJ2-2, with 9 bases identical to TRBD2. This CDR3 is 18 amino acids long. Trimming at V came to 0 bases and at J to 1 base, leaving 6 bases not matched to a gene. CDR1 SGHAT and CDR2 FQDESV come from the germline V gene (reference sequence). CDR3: CASSLARSGRRNTGELFF. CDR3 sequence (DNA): TGTGCCAGCAGCTTAGCGCGCAGCGGGAGGAGGAACACCGGGGAGCTGTTTTTT.

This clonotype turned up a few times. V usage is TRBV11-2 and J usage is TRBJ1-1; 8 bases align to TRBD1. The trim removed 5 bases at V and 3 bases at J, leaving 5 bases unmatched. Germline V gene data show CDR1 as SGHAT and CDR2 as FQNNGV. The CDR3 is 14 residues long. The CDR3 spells CASSPDRVHTEAFF. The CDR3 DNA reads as TGTGCCAGCAGCCCGGACAGGGTACACACTGAAGCTTTCTTT.

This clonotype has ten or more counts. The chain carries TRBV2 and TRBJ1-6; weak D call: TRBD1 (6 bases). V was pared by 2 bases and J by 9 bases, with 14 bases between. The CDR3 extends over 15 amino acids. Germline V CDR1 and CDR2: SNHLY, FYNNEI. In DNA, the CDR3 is TGTGCCAGCAGTGAAAGGGGTGTGGACAGTTCACCCCTCCACTTT. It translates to CASSERGVDSSPLHF.

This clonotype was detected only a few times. The CDR3 sequence: CAISERNYEQYF. As DNA, the CDR3 is TGTGCCATCAGTGAGAGAAACTACGAGCAGTACTTC. The genes are TRBV10-3 and TRBJ2-7; no clear D. The germline gives CDR1 ENHRY, CDR2 SYGVKD. V lost 2 bases and J lost 3, with 5 bases in between. This CDR3 spans 12 amino acids.

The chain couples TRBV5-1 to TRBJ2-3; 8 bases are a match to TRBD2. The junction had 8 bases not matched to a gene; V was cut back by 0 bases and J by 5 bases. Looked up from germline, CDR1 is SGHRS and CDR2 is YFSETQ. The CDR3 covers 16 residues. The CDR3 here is CASSLGYGRVGDTQYF. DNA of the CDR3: TGCGCCAGCAGCTTGGGGTACGGGAGGGTAGGAGATACGCAGTATTTT.

DNA for the CDR3: TGCAGTCTTCCGGGACAGGGAGCCTACGAGCAGTACTTC. It yields the protein CSLPGQGAYEQYF. V and J are TRBV20-1 and TRBJ2-7; TRBD1 matches 9 bases. Germline lookup yields CDR1 DFQATT and CDR2 SNEGSKA (reference sequence). The trim removed 8 bases at V and 2 bases at J, leaving 7 bases unmatched. This CDR3 has 13 amino acids.

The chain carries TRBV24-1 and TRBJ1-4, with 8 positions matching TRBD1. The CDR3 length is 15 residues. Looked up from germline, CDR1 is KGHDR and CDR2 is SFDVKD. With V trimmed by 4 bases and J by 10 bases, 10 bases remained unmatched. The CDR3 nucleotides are TGTGCCACCAGTGACGCAACAGGGGGGGTCCCAAAACTGTTTTTT. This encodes CATSDATGGVPKLFF.

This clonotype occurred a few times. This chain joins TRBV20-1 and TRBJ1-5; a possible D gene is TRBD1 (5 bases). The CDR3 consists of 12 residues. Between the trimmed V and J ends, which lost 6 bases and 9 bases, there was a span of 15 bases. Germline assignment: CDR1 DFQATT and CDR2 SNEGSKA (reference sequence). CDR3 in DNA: TGCAGTGCGGGGACTTCAGGAGGGCCCCAGCATTTT. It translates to CSAGTSGGPQHF.

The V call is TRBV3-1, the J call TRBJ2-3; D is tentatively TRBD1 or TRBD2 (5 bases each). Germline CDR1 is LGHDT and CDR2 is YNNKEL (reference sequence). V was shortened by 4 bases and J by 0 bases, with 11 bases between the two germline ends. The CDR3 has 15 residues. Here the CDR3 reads CASSRDGLSTDTQYF. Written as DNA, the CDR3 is TGTGCCAGCAGCCGGGACGGGCTGAGCACAGATACGCAGTATTTT.

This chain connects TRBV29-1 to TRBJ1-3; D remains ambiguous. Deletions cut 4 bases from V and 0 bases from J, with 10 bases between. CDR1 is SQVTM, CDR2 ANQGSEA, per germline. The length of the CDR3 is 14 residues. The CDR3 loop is CSVGNWSSGNTIYF. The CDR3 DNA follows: TGCAGCGTTGGTAACTGGAGCTCTGGAAACACCATATATTTT.

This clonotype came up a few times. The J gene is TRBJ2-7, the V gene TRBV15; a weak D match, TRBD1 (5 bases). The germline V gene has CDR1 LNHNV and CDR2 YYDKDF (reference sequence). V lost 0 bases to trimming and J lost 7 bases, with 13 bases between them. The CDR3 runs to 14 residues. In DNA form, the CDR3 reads TGTGCCACCAGCAGAGATGGCAGGGCTATAGAGCAGTACGTC. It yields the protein CATSRDGRAIEQYV.

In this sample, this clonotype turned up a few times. The CDR3, as DNA: TGCGCCAGCAGCTTGGCGACAGACGGAAACACCATATATTTT. Its protein product is CASSLATDGNTIYF. This chain links TRBV5-1 with TRBJ1-3; D may be TRBD1 (5 bases). With 0 bases removed from V and 4 bases from J, the gap between germline ends came to 8 bases. Per germline, CDR1 SGHRS and CDR2 YFSETQ. This CDR3 region has 14 residues.

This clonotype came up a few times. CDR3 nucleotide sequence: TGTGCCACCAGTGACCAACTCGGGCTAGCGGGGCAGTTCTTC. Residues: CATSDQLGLAGQFF. This chain uses TRBV24-1 with TRBJ2-1; TRBD2 matches 8 bases. The length of the CDR3 is 14 residues. V dropped 4 bases and J dropped 12; count of bases not matched to a gene: 10. CDR1 and CDR2 (germline): KGHDR, SFDVKD.

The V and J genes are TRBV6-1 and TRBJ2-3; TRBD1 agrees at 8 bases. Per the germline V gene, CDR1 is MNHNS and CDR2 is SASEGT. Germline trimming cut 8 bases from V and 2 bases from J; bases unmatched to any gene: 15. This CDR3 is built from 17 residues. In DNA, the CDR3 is TGTGCCAGCTCGGGAAACGTTGGACAGGGACACACAGATACGCAGTATTTT. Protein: CASSGNVGQGHTDTQYF.

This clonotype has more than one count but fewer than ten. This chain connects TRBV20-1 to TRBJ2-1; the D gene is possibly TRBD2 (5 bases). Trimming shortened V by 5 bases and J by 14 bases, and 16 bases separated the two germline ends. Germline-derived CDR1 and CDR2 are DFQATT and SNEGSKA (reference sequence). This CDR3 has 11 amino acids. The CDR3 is CSAESGHRKFF. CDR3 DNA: TGCAGTGCTGAAAGCGGCCATAGGAAGTTCTTC.

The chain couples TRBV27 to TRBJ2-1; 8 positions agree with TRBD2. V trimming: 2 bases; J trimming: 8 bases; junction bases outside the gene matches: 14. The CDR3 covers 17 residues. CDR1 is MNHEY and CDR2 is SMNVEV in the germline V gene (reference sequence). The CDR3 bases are TGTGCCAGCAGTTTAACCATCCTAGCGGGTGAATGGGATGAGCAGTTCTTC. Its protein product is CASSLTILAGEWDEQFF.

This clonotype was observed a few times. In nucleotides, the CDR3 is TGTGCCAGCTCAACGATAGCGGGTGGCAATGAGCAGTTCTTC. It codes for CASSTIAGGNEQFF. V gene TRBV18 combines with J gene TRBJ2-1; 7 bases line up with TRBD2. In germline, CDR1 is KGHSH, CDR2 LQKENI. V dropped 5 bases and J dropped 6; count of bases not matched to a gene: 7. The CDR3 is made up of 14 amino acids. Looking up the rest from reference TRBV18 and TRBJ2-1 gives the full variable domain: NAGVMQNPRHLVRRRGQEARLRCSPMKGHSHVYWYRQLPEEGLKFMVYLQKENIIDESGMPKERFSAEFPKEGPSILRIQQVVRGDSAAYFCASSTIAGGNEQFFGPGTRLTVL.

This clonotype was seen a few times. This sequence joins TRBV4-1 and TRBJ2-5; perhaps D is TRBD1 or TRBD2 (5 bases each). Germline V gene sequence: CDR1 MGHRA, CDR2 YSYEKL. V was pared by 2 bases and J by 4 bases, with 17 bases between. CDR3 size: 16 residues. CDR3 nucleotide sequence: TGCGCCAGCAGCCAACCCCCGGGAACGAGGGGAGAGACCCAGTACTTC. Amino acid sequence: CASSQPPGTRGETQYF.

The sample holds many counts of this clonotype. CDR3 coding DNA: TGTGCCATCCCCGTCCTAGCGGGAGGAGTCGGGGAGCTGTTTTTT. Its translation is CAIPVLAGGVGELFF. This rearrangement joins TRBV10-3 to TRBJ2-2, with 11 bases that match TRBD2. Germline CDR1 and CDR2: ENHRY and SYGVKD. With V trimmed by 8 bases and J by 7 bases, 9 bases remained unmatched. This CDR3 is built from 15 residues.

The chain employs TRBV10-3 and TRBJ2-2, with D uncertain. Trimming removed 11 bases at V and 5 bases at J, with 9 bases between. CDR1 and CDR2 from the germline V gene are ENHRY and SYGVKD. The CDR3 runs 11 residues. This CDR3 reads CAAGDTGELFF. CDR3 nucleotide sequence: TGTGCCGCCGGAGATACCGGGGAGCTGTTTTTT.

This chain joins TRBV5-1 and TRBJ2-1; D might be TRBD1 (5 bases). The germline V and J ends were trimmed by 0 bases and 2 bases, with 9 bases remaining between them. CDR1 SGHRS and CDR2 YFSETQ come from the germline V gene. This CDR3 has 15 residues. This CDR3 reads CASSLDLGAYNEQFF. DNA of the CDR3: TGCGCCAGCAGCTTGGACTTAGGGGCCTACAATGAGCAGTTCTTC.

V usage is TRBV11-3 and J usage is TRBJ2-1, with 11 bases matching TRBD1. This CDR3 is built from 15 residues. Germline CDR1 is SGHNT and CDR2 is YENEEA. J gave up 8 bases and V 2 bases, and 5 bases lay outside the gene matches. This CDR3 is CASSLWDRGDYEQFF. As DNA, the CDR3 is TGTGCCAGCAGCTTATGGGACAGGGGGGACTATGAGCAGTTCTTC.

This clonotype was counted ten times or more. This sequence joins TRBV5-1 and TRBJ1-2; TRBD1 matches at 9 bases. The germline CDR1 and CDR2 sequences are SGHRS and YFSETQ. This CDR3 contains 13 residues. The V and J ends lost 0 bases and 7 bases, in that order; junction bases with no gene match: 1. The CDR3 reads CASSLGQGVGYTF. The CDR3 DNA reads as TGCGCCAGCAGCTTGGGACAGGGGGTTGGCTACACCTTC.

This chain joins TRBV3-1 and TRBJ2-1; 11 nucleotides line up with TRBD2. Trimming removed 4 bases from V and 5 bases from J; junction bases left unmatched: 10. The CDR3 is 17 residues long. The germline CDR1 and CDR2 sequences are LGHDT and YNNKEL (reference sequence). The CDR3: CASSPQGTSGPHNEQFF. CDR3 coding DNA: TGTGCCAGCAGCCCACAGGGGACTAGCGGACCACACAATGAGCAGTTCTTC.